This TCR beta chain is from a study of blood T cell repertoires in COVID-19. The repertoire was sequenced with immunoSEQ multiplex PCR; TCRdb's copy has only in-frame clones and lacks some. Here the sample spans 300,000 to 350,000 clones, roughly nine tenths being singletons. The CDR3 runs to 16 residues. The J segment lost 5 bases and the V segment lost 6 bases, leaving 15 bases of the junction unmatched. The germline gives CDR1 MDHEN, CDR2 SYDVKM. Sequencing input: PBMCs or T cells enriched from blood (not recorded which). V usage is TRBV28 and J usage is TRBJ2-7; 8 positions agree with TRBD2. The sequence was obtained from a woman younger than 45 who had been exposed to COVID-19. The CDR3 DNA is TGTGCCAGCAGCCTCGCTATTGGTAGCGGGGTCCACGAGCAGTACTTC. Amino acid sequence: CASSLAIGSGVHEQYF.